This is a list of T cell receptor beta chains from one sample in a study of OX40 agonist ivuxolimab in advanced cancers. TCRdb's table, derived via immunoSEQ multiplex PCR, lists solely in-frame clones and lacks some. The repertoire has around 100,000 clones, 91% of them found once; the top ten carry roughly 0.33%. Sequencing was performed on CD4+ or CD8+ T cells sorted from blood, taken in a trial of the OX40 agonist ivuxolimab. The origin of the receptors is an adult with an advanced solid tumor such as melanoma, head and neck, liver or kidney cancer. Both conserved end residues are part of each CDR3. D genes are given only for firm matches. The listing skips clone size in some rows; elsewhere it reads once, few, many or a size class.

abundance	j_gene	d_gene	v_gene	CDR3aa	CDR3nt
once	TRBJ2-2	-	TRBV27	CASSTGTATGELFF	TGTGCCAGCAGTACCGGGACCGCGACCGGGGAGCTGTTTTTT
-	TRBJ1-2	-	TRBV5-5	CASSPGGTSYYGYTF	TGTGCCAGCAGCCCGGGGGGGACCTCGTACTATGGCTACACCTTC
few	TRBJ1-5	-	TRBV6-1	CASKMGAGSNQPQHF	TGTGCCAGCAAAATGGGGGCAGGGAGCAATCAGCCCCAGCATTTT
-	TRBJ1-2	TRBD1	TRBV2	CATRSPGGGYTF	TGTGCCACCCGGTCCCCAGGGGGTGGCTACACCTTC
once	TRBJ2-7	-	TRBV25-1	CASSETGFGSYEQYF	TGTGCCAGCAGTGAAACAGGTTTTGGATCCTACGAGCAGTACTTC
-	TRBJ1-2	-	TRBV19	CASSRGRDDYGYTF	TGTGCCAGTAGCAGGGGCAGGGACGACTATGGCTACACCTTC
-	TRBJ2-3	TRBD1	TRBV9	CASSVGTVSTDTQYF	TGTGCCAGCAGCGTTGGGACAGTAAGCACAGATACGCAGTATTTT
-	TRBJ2-1	-	TRBV11-3	CASTDYNEQFF	TGTGCCAGCACGGATTACAATGAGCAGTTCTTC
-	TRBJ1-1	-	TRBV5-8	CASSSSGRISEAFF	TGTGCCAGCAGTTCCTCCGGTAGAATTAGTGAAGCTTTCTTT
-	TRBJ2-5	-	TRBV28	CASRTGGAGQQETQYF	TGTGCCAGCAGGACCGGGGGAGCAGGACAACAAGAGACCCAGTACTTC
-	TRBJ2-1	TRBD2	TRBV5-8	CASSWSGRRHNEQFF	TGTGCCAGCAGCTGGAGCGGGAGAAGGCACAATGAGCAGTTCTTC
-	TRBJ2-2	-	TRBV11-2	CASSPGSGTNTGELFF	TGTGCCAGCAGCCCAGGGTCCGGGACTAACACCGGGGAGCTGTTTTTT
-	TRBJ1-2	-	TRBV27	CASSFPGGYGYTF	TGTGCCAGCAGTTTCCCTGGGGGTTATGGCTACACCTTC
-	TRBJ1-5	-	TRBV28	CASRRQDHQPQHF	TGTGCCAGCAGACGACAGGATCATCAGCCCCAGCATTTT
-	TRBJ2-2	TRBD2	TRBV11-3	CASSWTSGANTGELFF	TGTGCCAGCAGCTGGACTAGCGGAGCGAACACCGGGGAGCTGTTTTTT
-	TRBJ2-6	-	TRBV7-2	CASSLAMGGGANVLTF	TGTGCCAGCAGCTTAGCGATGGGGGGCGGGGCCAACGTCCTGACTTTC
once	TRBJ2-7	-	TRBV6-5	CASSYDSRYEQYF	TGTGCCAGCAGTTACGACAGCCGCTACGAGCAGTACTTC
once	TRBJ1-3	TRBD1	TRBV14	CASSLRQGVFKNLGNTIYF	TGTGCCAGCAGCCTCAGACAGGGGGTCTTTAAAAACCTTGGAAACACCATATATTTT
-	TRBJ2-3	-	TRBV29-1	CSVVVQLGGVTDTQYF	TGCAGCGTTGTCGTTCAGCTTGGTGGAGTGACAGATACGCAGTATTTT
-	TRBJ2-1	TRBD1	TRBV2	CARGTGIGLEQFF	TGTGCCAGAGGGACAGGGATAGGCTTGGAGCAGTTCTTC